This T cell receptor beta chain was found in a study of blood T cell repertoires in COVID-19. Study-wide context: The United States, Italy and Spain supplied acute and convalescent COVID-19 samples. PBMCs, B-cell-depleted T cells, or T cells were the source of the cDNA or gDNA that made up the material.

Looked up from germline, CDR1 is SEHNR and CDR2 is FQNEAQ (reference sequence). V dropped 1 base and J dropped 0 bases, with 7 bases sitting between them. The CDR3 runs to 14 residues. Per the original methods: Estimates of nucleated cell counts were drawn from the amplification of reference gene primers. Sequencing used immunoSEQ multiplex PCR; TCRdb keeps in-frame clones, though not all of them. V, J and clone size are those of that table, while D and trimming were read from the DNA. The table shows approximately 33,000 clones, with approximately 86% occurring only once. This sequence joins TRBV7-9 and TRBJ2-7; D is undetermined. Sequencing was performed on peripheral blood. This TCR derives from a man between 65 and 85 years old with acute or convalescent COVID-19. Written as DNA, the CDR3 is TGTGCCAGCAGCTTAGATAGTTTCTCCTACGAGCAGTACTTC. It yields the protein CASSLDSFSYEQYF.